This T cell receptor (beta chain) was sequenced for a study of blood T cells in healthy people across ages. At the level of the study: With template switching, about one barcoded beta molecule was captured per two T cells. General study findings and limits: Roughly linear declines in TCR beta diversity per million T cells occurred with age. A greater number of naive CD4+ cells and higher diversity distinguished long-lived donors from aged donors.

The V and J ends lost 5 bases and 5 bases respectively, with 18 bases between them. Germline CDR1 and CDR2: LGHDT and YNNKEL (reference sequence). CDR3 size: 15 residues. Worth noting for this clonotype: Its antigen is unknown.

Combining a sample-barcoded 5' primer with a J-beta primer mix, a second PCR ran for roughly 6 to 12 cycles. Every sample gave at least 3 million paired-end reads containing CDR3. TCRdb reprocessed the 5' RACE reads via MiXCR and lists one record per CDR3 protein. Of around 970,000 distinct CDR3 sequences in the sample, roughly half were seen once. This sequence joins TRBV3-1 and TRBJ1-2, with no clear D. Sequenced material: blood. The receptor comes from a woman aged 55 to 70 in good health. The DNA for the CDR3 is TGTGCCAGCAGCTCGGGAGGCAGGACCTTTTATGGCTACACCTTC. Its protein product is CASSSGGRTFYGYTF.